The 14 T cell receptor beta chains below come from one sample, sequenced in a study of blood T cells in healthy people across ages. A second PCR of roughly 7 to 11 cycles used a sample-barcoded 5' primer and a J-beta primer mix. Each CDR3 protein gets one entry after TCRdb re-called the 5' RACE reads with MiXCR. This sample carries about 1,600,000 distinct CDR3 sequences, 40% to 50% of them seen once, and the ten largest clones take 7.9%. What was sequenced was blood. These receptors all stem from a young woman in good health.

The chain carries TRBV6-6 and TRBJ2-7; 7 bases are a match to TRBD1. CDR1 and CDR2 from the germline V gene are MNHNY and SVGAGI (reference sequence). Trimming cost V 7 bases and J 0 bases; bases outside gene matches: 9. The length of the CDR3 is 15 residues. In DNA, the CDR3 is TGTGCCAGCACCTATGGGACAGACCCCTCCTACGAGCAGTACTTC. Its translation is CASTYGTDPSYEQYF.

The rearrangement uses TRBV20-1 and TRBJ2-3, with D possibly matching TRBD2 (7 bases). V was shortened by 1 base and J by 0 bases, with 14 bases between the two germline ends. Per the germline V gene, CDR1 is DFQATT and CDR2 is SNEGSKA (reference sequence). CDR3 length equals 16 residues. CDR3 sequence: CSARAGGGGSTDTQYF. The CDR3 DNA reads TGCAGTGCTAGAGCCGGGGGCGGGGGAAGCACAGATACGCAGTATTTT.

The chain couples TRBV6-5 to TRBJ2-7, with 8 bases that match TRBD2. Germline V gene sequence: CDR1 MNHEY, CDR2 SVGAGI. The trim removed 2 bases at V and 0 bases at J, leaving 3 bases unmatched. This CDR3 comprises 15 residues. CDR3 sequence reads: CASSYVGTSSYEQYF. The CDR3 DNA reads TGTGCCAGCAGTTACGTAGGGACTAGCTCCTACGAGCAGTACTTC.

This clonotype was observed a few times. The chain joins TRBV7-8 to TRBJ1-1; no definite D call. The CDR3 runs 15 residues. Per the germline V gene, CDR1 is SGHVS and CDR2 is FQNEAQ. Trimming pared 5 bases from V and 6 bases from J, leaving 19 bases between. The CDR3 loop reads CASSPRGPGNAEAFF. The CDR3 DNA follows: TGTGCCAGCAGCCCCCGGGGTCCAGGTAACGCTGAAGCTTTCTTT.

A few counts support this clonotype. The chain recombines TRBV20-1 with TRBJ1-2; a weak D match, TRBD1 (6 bases). The germline gives CDR1 DFQATT, CDR2 SNEGSKA (reference sequence). V shed 5 bases and J shed 3 bases, with 10 bases lying between them. This CDR3 comprises 12 residues. The CDR3 DNA reads as TGCAGTGCTCTACAGGGAGACTATGGCTACACCTTC. This codes for CSALQGDYGYTF.

In the case of this clonotype: This clone may be a read error of a much larger clone one base away. This sequence joins TRBV2 and TRBJ1-5; no clear D. CDR1 is SNHLY and CDR2 is FYNNEI in the germline V gene. The CDR3 is 15 residues long. The CDR3 DNA reads as TGTGCCACCCGGGGTTTTGAGGATAGCAATCGGCCCCAGCATTTT. It yields the protein CATRGFEDSNRPQHF.

This chain uses TRBV7-9 with TRBJ1-6, with D perhaps TRBD1 (5 bases). This CDR3 spans 17 amino acids. Looked up from germline, CDR1 is SEHNR and CDR2 is FQNEAQ (reference sequence). V was shortened by 1 base and J by 7 bases, with 17 bases between the two germline ends. In DNA, the CDR3 is TGTGCCAGCAGCTTAGGTCGCGGGCGCTGGGGGAATTCACCCCTCCACTTT. Protein sequence: CASSLGRGRWGNSPLHF.

The rearrangement uses TRBV7-2 and TRBJ2-3; the match to TRBD1 covers 7 bases. The V gene's germline CDR1 is SGHTA and CDR2 FQGNSA. V lost 6 bases and J lost 12; bases outside the gene matches: 9. This CDR3 is built from 12 residues. CDR3 residues: CASSPTGAGQYF. Here the CDR3 DNA reads TGTGCCAGCAGTCCAACAGGGGCGGGCCAGTATTTT.

J is TRBJ1-2 and V is TRBV19, with D hard to call. V shed 6 bases and J shed 3 bases, with 8 bases lying between them. The CDR3 length is 12 residues. Germline-derived CDR1 and CDR2 are LNHDA and SQIVND (reference sequence). CDR3 protein: CASREQYYGYTF. In nucleotides, the CDR3 is TGTGCCAGTAGAGAACAGTACTATGGCTACACCTTC.

The chain combines TRBV15 with TRBJ2-3; D remains unclear. V was pared by 4 bases and J by 0 bases, with 11 bases between. Germline V gives CDR1 LNHNV, CDR2 YYDKDF (reference sequence). The CDR3 has 15 amino acids. The chain's CDR3 is CATSTLRHSTDTQYF. The CDR3, as DNA: TGTGCCACCAGCACCCTAAGACACAGCACAGATACGCAGTATTTT. Using reference TRBV15 and TRBJ2-3 for the parts outside the CDR3, the full variable domain is DAMVIQNPRYQVTQFGKPVTLSCSQTLNHNVMYWYQQKSSQAPKLLFHYYDKDFNNEADTPDNFQSRRPNTSFCFLDIRSPGLGDTAMYLCATSTLRHSTDTQYFGPGTRLTVL.

This clonotype turned up a few times. This sequence joins TRBV12-3 or TRBV12-4 and TRBJ2-7; 9 nucleotides match TRBD1. This CDR3 spans 13 amino acids. V dropped 8 bases and J dropped 7; count of bases not matched to a gene: 9. The CDR3 region has the DNA TGTGCCAGCGGATCCGGGACAGGGAATGAGCAGTACTTC. Translation gives CASGSGTGNEQYF.

Details on this clonotype: A single base separates this from a much larger clone, so it may be a read error. The rearrangement links TRBV2 to TRBJ1-5; 8 positions match TRBD1. The junction had 4 bases not matched to a gene; V was cut back by 3 bases and J by 6 bases. Germline V lookup: CDR1 SNHLY, CDR2 FYNNEI. The CDR3 runs to 14 residues. As DNA, the CDR3 is TGTGCCAGCAGTGAGGGACAGGCGGGTCAGCCCCAGCATTTT. Its protein product is CASSEGQAGQPQHF.

Notes on this clonotype: A read error may explain this, as a much larger clone is one base away. This chain uses TRBV29-1 with TRBJ2-7; D gene unclear. With 2 bases removed from V and 5 bases from J, the gap between germline ends came to 10 bases. The CDR3 extends over 12 amino acids. The germline V gene encodes CDR1 SQVTM and CDR2 ANQGSEA. CDR3 region: CSVETFSDEQYF. CDR3 DNA: TGCAGCGTTGAAACGTTTTCCGACGAGCAGTACTTC.

This clonotype was counted only a few times. The chain carries TRBV6-5 and TRBJ1-2, with 10 bases fitting TRBD1. The trim removed 6 bases at V and 5 bases at J, leaving 6 bases unmatched. The V gene's germline CDR1 is MNHEY and CDR2 SVGAGI. This CDR3 spans 14 amino acids. Here the CDR3 DNA reads TGTGCCAGCAGCGACAGGGGGCGACCTTATGGCTACACCTTC. Its protein is CASSDRGRPYGYTF.